These 10 T cell receptor beta chains were sequenced from one sample in a study of glioma-infiltrating T cells after dendritic cell vaccination. This sample's time point: after dendritic cell vaccination, including at tumor progression/relapse. Clones were sequenced by immunoSEQ multiplex PCR, and TCRdb holds only the in-frame ones, with some missing. The sample has almost 90,000 clones, about four fifths seen once; the top ten hold less than 8%. The sample consisted of blood, taken after dendritic cell vaccination. Every receptor here comes from a human donor with glioblastoma.

The chain links TRBV7-9 to TRBJ1-4; 8 positions match TRBD1. The CDR3 covers 14 residues. J lost 8 bases, V lost 5 bases, and 7 bases had no gene match. Germline CDR1 reads SEHNR; CDR2 reads FQNEAQ (reference sequence). CDR3 sequence: CASSADRVGEKLFF. CDR3 DNA: TGTGCCAGCAGCGCGGACAGGGTTGGCGAAAAACTGTTTTTT.

This chain links TRBV6-5 with TRBJ1-5, with D tentatively TRBD1 (5 bases). Germline CDR1 is MNHEY and CDR2 is SVGAGI. V lost 4 bases and J lost 3, with 10 bases in between. This CDR3 has 14 residues. As DNA, the CDR3 is TGTGCCAGCAGTTCTGACAGCTTCAATCAGCCCCAGCATTTT. Its translation is CASSSDSFNQPQHF.

The gene calls are TRBV30 and TRBJ2-2; 10 bases line up with TRBD2. There are 18 residues in the CDR3. With V trimmed by 3 bases and J by 1 base, 11 bases remained unmatched. The germline V gene encodes CDR1 GTSNPN and CDR2 SVGIG (reference sequence). The CDR3 sequence is CAWSDASGGPWNTGELFF. CDR3 sequence (DNA): TGTGCCTGGAGCGATGCTAGCGGGGGCCCTTGGAACACCGGGGAGCTGTTTTTT.

The chain has TRBV19 and TRBJ1-1; 9 bases fit TRBD1. The CDR3 runs 15 residues. Germline V CDR1 and CDR2: LNHDA, SQIVND (reference sequence). J gave up 4 bases and V 6 bases, and 9 bases lay outside the gene matches. CDR3 loop: CASRISGTGTTEAFF. Here the CDR3 DNA reads TGTGCCAGTAGGATTAGCGGGACAGGGACCACTGAAGCTTTCTTT.

The genes are TRBV7-8 and TRBJ1-6, with D tentatively TRBD1 (6 bases). This CDR3 has 15 residues. Between the trimmed V and J ends, which lost 5 bases and 6 bases, there was a span of 14 bases. Germline V lookup: CDR1 SGHVS, CDR2 FQNEAQ. The CDR3 sequence is CASSTIRGGNSPLHF. The CDR3 nucleotides read TGTGCCAGCAGCACTATCAGGGGTGGTAATTCACCCCTCCACTTT.

The V call is TRBV2, the J call TRBJ1-6, with a tentative D call TRBD1 (6 bases). The CDR3 runs to 14 residues. The V end was cut by 6 bases, the J end by 7 bases, with 13 bases between. Germline CDR1 reads SNHLY; CDR2 reads FYNNEI. The CDR3 sequence is CASRQQGNNSPLHF. Here the CDR3 DNA reads TGTGCCAGCAGACAACAGGGTAACAATTCACCCCTCCACTTT. The complete variable domain, with remaining parts taken from reference TRBV2 and TRBJ1-6, reads EPEVTQTPSHQVTQMGQEVILRCVPISNHLYFYWYRQILGQKVEFLVSFYNNEISEKSEIFDDQFSVERPDGSNFTLKIRSTKLEDSAMYFCASRQQGNNSPLHFGNGTRLTVT.

This clone was observed many times. Other nucleotide sequences in the sample specify the same CDR3. The chain has TRBV12-5 and TRBJ2-7; D is uncertain. Trimming took 4 bases from V and 4 from J, leaving 5 bases between them. CDR3 length: 11 residues. Germline loops: CDR1 LGHNT, CDR2 FRNRAP. The CDR3 here is CASGWAYEQYF. In nucleotides, the CDR3 is TGTGCTAGTGGTTGGGCATACGAGCAGTACTTC. The variable domain in full, completed from reference TRBV12-5 and TRBJ2-7, reads DARVTQTPRHKVTEMGQEVTMRCQPILGHNTVFWYRQTMMQGLELLAYFRNRAPLDDSGMPKDRFSAEMPDATLATLKIQPSEPRDSAVYFCASGWAYEQYFGPGTRLTVT.

This clone has more than one count but fewer than ten. The gene calls are TRBV4-3 and TRBJ1-1, with no clear D. This CDR3 has 15 amino acids. Germline V gene sequence: CDR1 LGHNA, CDR2 YSLEER. Trimming took off 0 bases at V and 3 bases at J, with 11 bases between the two ends. CDR3 amino acids: CASSQDVEEDTEAFF. CDR3 sequence (DNA): TGCGCCAGCAGCCAAGATGTGGAGGAGGACACTGAAGCTTTCTTT.

The V and J genes are TRBV2 and TRBJ2-7; 8 bases are a match to TRBD1. The V gene's germline CDR1 is SNHLY and CDR2 FYNNEI. The CDR3 covers 12 residues. Unmatched junction bases numbered 3, after V lost 6 bases and J lost 5 bases. The CDR3 spells CASRGTGNEQYF. The CDR3 DNA reads as TGTGCCAGCAGGGGGACAGGCAACGAGCAGTACTTC.

The chain combines TRBV7-3 with TRBJ2-7; 7 bases match TRBD1. After removal of 5 bases from V and 2 bases from J, the junction contained 6 bases not matched to a gene. The V gene's germline CDR1 is SGHTA and CDR2 FQGTGA. This CDR3 contains 14 residues. CDR3 in amino acids: CASSKQGSAYEQYF. The CDR3 DNA reads TGTGCCAGCAGCAAACAGGGGTCCGCCTACGAGCAGTACTTC.